This is a list of T cell receptor beta chains from one sample in a study of cytomegalovirus exposure and HLA in healthy donors. Libraries were prepared by immunoSEQ multiplex PCR; TCRdb keeps only in-frame clonotypes and omits some of them. The data contain around 160,000 clones, about 77% of them singletons. Sequenced: PBMCs. These receptor sequences come from a man aged 18 to 35 in good health and CMV-seropositive. CDR3s include the opening cysteine and the closing phenylalanine or tryptophan. D genes are given only for firm matches. Not all rows give a size; the values are once, few, many and, for expanded clones, a class.

CDR3	DNA	V	size	J	D
CASSVTSGVEETQYF	TGCGCCAGCAGTGTGACTAGTGGGGTTGAAGAGACCCAGTACTTC	TRBV5-1	NA	TRBJ2-5	NA
CASTGGGRDGYTF	TGCGCCAGCACGGGAGGGGGCAGGGATGGCTACACCTTC	TRBV5-1	NA	TRBJ1-2	TRBD1
CASSPTGEGNSPLHF	TGTGCCAGCTCACCGACAGGGGAGGGGAATTCACCCCTCCACTTT	TRBV18	NA	TRBJ1-6	TRBD1
CASSSPPGTQYF	TGTGCCAGCAGTTCGCCCCCCGGGACCCAGTACTTC	TRBV27	few	TRBJ2-5	NA
CASSPEATAEAFF	TGTGCCAGCAGCCCCGAGGCCACCGCTGAAGCTTTCTTT	TRBV7-9	few	TRBJ1-1	NA
CASSPRDSATYNEQFF	TGCGCCAGCAGCCCGCGGGACTCTGCAACCTACAATGAGCAGTTCTTC	TRBV4-1	NA	TRBJ2-1	NA
CASSNLHDGGETQYF	TGTGCCAGCAGCAACCTACATGATGGGGGGGAGACCCAGTACTTC	TRBV21-1	NA	TRBJ2-5	NA
CASSLKEGPQHF	TGCGCCAGCAGTTTAAAGGAGGGGCCCCAGCATTTT	TRBV10-2	NA	TRBJ1-5	NA
CASRGTGQKNTEAFF	TGTGCCAGCAGGGGGACAGGACAGAAGAACACTGAAGCTTTCTTT	TRBV28	NA	TRBJ1-1	TRBD1
CASSLEQRNTEAFF	TGCGCCAGCAGCTTGGAACAGAGGAACACTGAAGCTTTCTTT	TRBV5-1	NA	TRBJ1-1	NA
CASSQAGDRGEKLFF	TGCGCCAGCAGCCAAGCGGGGGACAGGGGTGAAAAACTGTTTTTT	TRBV4-1	NA	TRBJ1-4	TRBD1
CASSSTGNTEAFF	TGTGCCAGCAGCTCGACAGGGAACACTGAAGCTTTCTTT	TRBV9	NA	TRBJ1-1	NA
CASRSTGELFF	TGTGCCAGCAGGTCGACCGGGGAGCTGTTTTTT	TRBV5-5	once	TRBJ2-2	NA
CASSSGEAGGNEQYF	TGTGCCAGCAGCTCCGGGGAGGCAGGGGGGAACGAGCAGTACTTC	TRBV28	NA	TRBJ2-7	NA
CASSLGTGGKGNQPQHF	TGTGCCAGCAGCTTGGGGACAGGGGGCAAGGGCAATCAGCCCCAGCATTTT	TRBV7-2	few	TRBJ1-5	TRBD1
CASSQDSTSGSYEQYF	TGTGCCAGCAGCCAAGATTCTACTAGCGGGAGTTACGAGCAGTACTTC	TRBV4-2	few	TRBJ2-7	TRBD2
CASSHPSGRAVNEQFF	TGTGCCAGCAGCCACCCTAGCGGGAGGGCGGTTAATGAGCAGTTCTTC	TRBV7-9	NA	TRBJ2-1	TRBD2
CASSMGVVNGYTF	TGTGCCAGTAGTATGGGAGTAGTAAATGGCTACACCTTC	TRBV19	NA	TRBJ1-2	NA
CASSRTSGDNHEQFF	TGTGCCAGCAGCCGCACAAGCGGTGACAATCATGAGCAGTTCTTC	TRBV7-2	NA	TRBJ2-1	NA
CASSVSGGSSYEQYF	TGTGCCAGCAGCGTCTCAGGGGGCTCGTCCTACGAGCAGTACTTC	TRBV27	NA	TRBJ2-7	TRBD1
CAISESRGYTEAFF	TGTGCCATCAGTGAGTCGCGGGGGTACACTGAAGCTTTCTTT	TRBV10-3	NA	TRBJ1-1	NA
CASSLTGPYEQYF	TGCGCCAGCAGCTTGACAGGGCCCTACGAGCAGTACTTC	TRBV5-1	NA	TRBJ2-7	NA
CASSLVVGLNTEAFF	TGTGCCAGCAGCTTAGTCGTTGGGCTGAACACTGAAGCTTTCTTT	TRBV7-2	NA	TRBJ1-1	NA
CASSTDSTTEAFF	TGTGCCAGCAGTACAGACAGCACCACTGAAGCTTTCTTT	TRBV6-1	NA	TRBJ1-1	NA
CASSFEGDNEQFF	TGCGCCAGCAGCTTTGAGGGAGACAATGAGCAGTTCTTC	TRBV5-1	NA	TRBJ2-1	NA
CASSPLGQNYEQYF	TGTGCCAGCAGCCCATTGGGACAGAACTACGAGCAGTACTTC	TRBV11-1	NA	TRBJ2-7	TRBD1
CASSLDGGTSGRGGEQFF	TGTGCCAGCAGCTTAGATGGGGGGACTAGCGGGAGAGGGGGTGAGCAGTTCTTC	TRBV11-2	NA	TRBJ2-1	TRBD2
CASSQAQGAYNEQFF	TGTGCCAGCAGCCAAGCTCAGGGGGCCTACAATGAGCAGTTCTTC	TRBV14	NA	TRBJ2-1	TRBD1
CASSLSGVHEQFF	TGTGCCAGCAGCTTATCCGGGGTCCATGAGCAGTTCTTC	TRBV7-9	NA	TRBJ2-1	NA
CASSQAAGYTEAFF	TGTGCCAGCAGCCAAGCGGCGGGGTACACTGAAGCTTTCTTT	TRBV14	NA	TRBJ1-1	NA
CASSIYLAKNIQYF	TGTGCCAGCAGCATATACTTAGCCAAAAACATTCAGTACTTC	TRBV5-6	NA	TRBJ2-4	NA
CASSLKNLEQGNEQFF	TGTGCCAGCAGCTTAAAAAACCTCGAACAGGGGAATGAGCAGTTCTTC	TRBV7-6	NA	TRBJ2-1	TRBD1
CATSRVGGSNQPQHF	TGTGCCACCAGCAGAGTTGGGGGCAGCAATCAGCCCCAGCATTTT	TRBV15	once	TRBJ1-5	NA
CASSQEETGPRKSYEQYF	TGCGCCAGCAGCCAAGAGGAGACAGGGCCAAGGAAATCCTACGAGCAGTACTTC	TRBV4-1	NA	TRBJ2-7	TRBD1
CASSPPGGVRDISYEQYF	TGTGCCAGCAGTCCCCCGGGGGGGGTGCGGGACATCTCCTACGAGCAGTACTTC	TRBV28	NA	TRBJ2-7	TRBD2
CASSPSLLTEAFF	TGTGCCAGCAGTCCCTCATTACTCACTGAAGCTTTCTTT	TRBV6-1	NA	TRBJ1-1	NA
CASSLYPPLLSSGGGFGTQYF	TGTGCCAGCAGTTTATACCCTCCCCTCCTTTCTAGCGGAGGGGGATTTGGTACGCAGTATTTT	TRBV28	once	TRBJ2-3	NA
CASSQDWPGPTYEQYF	TGTGCCAGCAGCCAAGATTGGCCAGGGCCGACCTACGAGCAGTACTTC	TRBV14	NA	TRBJ2-7	NA
CASSYLDRPIYEQYF	TGTGCCAGCAGCTACTTGGACAGGCCCATCTACGAGCAGTACTTC	TRBV5-6	NA	TRBJ2-7	TRBD1
CASSEATGGSYEQYF	TGTGCCAGCAGTGAGGCGACAGGGGGATCCTACGAGCAGTACTTC	TRBV6-1	NA	TRBJ2-7	TRBD1
CSVQMGQGYGYTF	TGCAGCGTTCAAATGGGACAGGGGTATGGCTACACCTTC	TRBV29-1	few	TRBJ1-2	TRBD1
CASSYDIPPTNEKLFF	TGTGCCAGCAGTTACGACATTCCCCCGACTAATGAAAAACTGTTTTTT	TRBV6-6	NA	TRBJ1-4	NA
CASTHIPYEQYF	TGTGCCAGCACCCACATCCCCTACGAGCAGTACTTC	TRBV7-8	NA	TRBJ2-7	NA
CASSPLVQGNTEAFF	TGTGCCAGCTCACCACTCGTACAGGGAAACACTGAAGCTTTCTTT	TRBV18	once	TRBJ1-1	NA
CSVKTRGGAEAFF	TGCAGCGTTAAAACCCGAGGTGGGGCCGAAGCTTTCTTT	TRBV29-1	NA	TRBJ1-1	NA
CASAGGGIAGPPYEQYF	TGTGCCAGCGCCGGAGGGGGAATAGCGGGCCCCCCCTACGAGCAGTACTTC	TRBV2	NA	TRBJ2-7	NA
CASSLGQSRTEAFF	TGCGCCAGCAGCTTGGGACAATCTCGGACTGAAGCTTTCTTT	TRBV5-1	NA	TRBJ1-1	NA
CASSAFTGDSGNTIYF	TGCGCCAGCAGCGCATTCACAGGGGACTCTGGAAACACCATATATTTT	TRBV5-1	few	TRBJ1-3	TRBD1
CASSLGRRISGSWVEQFF	TGTGCCAGCAGCTTGGGCCGACGCATAAGCGGGAGTTGGGTTGAGCAGTTCTTC	TRBV11-1	NA	TRBJ2-1	TRBD2
CASSHITPGGSSYNEQFF	TGTGCCAGCAGCCATATAACCCCCGGGGGTAGCTCCTACAATGAGCAGTTCTTC	TRBV5-6	once	TRBJ2-1	NA
CASRPGLNTGELFF	TGTGCCAGCAGACCGGGACTGAACACCGGGGAGCTGTTTTTT	TRBV2	NA	TRBJ2-2	NA